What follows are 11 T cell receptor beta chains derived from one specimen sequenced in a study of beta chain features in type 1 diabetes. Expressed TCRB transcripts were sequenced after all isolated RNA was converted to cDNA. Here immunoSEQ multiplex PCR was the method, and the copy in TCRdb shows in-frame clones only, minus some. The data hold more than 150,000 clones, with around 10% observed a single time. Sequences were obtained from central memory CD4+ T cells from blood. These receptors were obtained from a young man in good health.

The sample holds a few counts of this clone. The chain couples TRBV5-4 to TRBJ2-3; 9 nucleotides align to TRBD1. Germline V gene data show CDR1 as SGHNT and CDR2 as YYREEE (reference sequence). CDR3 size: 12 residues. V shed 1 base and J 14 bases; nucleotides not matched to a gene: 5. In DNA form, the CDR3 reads TGTGCCAGCAGCTTGAACCGGGACAGGGTGTATTTT. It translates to CASSLNRDRVYF.

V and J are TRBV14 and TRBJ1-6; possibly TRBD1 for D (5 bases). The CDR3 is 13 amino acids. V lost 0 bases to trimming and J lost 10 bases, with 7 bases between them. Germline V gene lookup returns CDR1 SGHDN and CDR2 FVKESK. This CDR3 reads CASSQDQGSPLHF. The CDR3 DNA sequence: TGTGCCAGCAGCCAAGATCAGGGCTCACCCCTCCACTTT.

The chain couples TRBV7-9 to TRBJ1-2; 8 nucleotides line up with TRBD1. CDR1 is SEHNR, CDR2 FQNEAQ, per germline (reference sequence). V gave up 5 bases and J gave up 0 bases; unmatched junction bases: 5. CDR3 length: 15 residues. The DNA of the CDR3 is TGTGCCAGCAGCCGAGGACAGGGCCCTAACTATGGCTACACCTTC. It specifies CASSRGQGPNYGYTF. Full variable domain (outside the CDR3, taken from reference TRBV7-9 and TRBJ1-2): DTGVSQNPRHKITKRGQNVTFRCDPISEHNRLYWYRQTLGQGPEFLTYFQNEAQLEKSRLLSDRFSAERPKGSFSTLEIQRTEQGDSAMYLCASSRGQGPNYGYTFGSGTRLTVV.

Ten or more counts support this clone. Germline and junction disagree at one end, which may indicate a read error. The CDR3 sequence: CASSGGSIQPQHF. The CDR3 DNA is TGTGCCAGCAGTGGTGGGAGCATTCAGCCCCAGCATTTT. The rearrangement joins TRBV25-1 to TRBJ1-5; D not resolved. This CDR3 is built from 13 residues. Germline V lookup: CDR1 MGHDK, CDR2 SYGVNS. The whole variable domain, remainder taken from reference TRBV25-1 and TRBJ1-5, is EADIYQTPRYLVIGTGKKITLECSQTMGHDKMYWYQQDPGMELHLIHYSYGVNSTEKGDLSSESTVSRIRTEHFPLTLESARPSHTSQYLCASSGGSIQPQHFGDGTRLSIL.

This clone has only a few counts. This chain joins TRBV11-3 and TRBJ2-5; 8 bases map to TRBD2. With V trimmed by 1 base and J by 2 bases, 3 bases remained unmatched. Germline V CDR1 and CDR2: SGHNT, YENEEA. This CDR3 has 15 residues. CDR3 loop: CASSLGGTRQETQYF. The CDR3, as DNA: TGTGCCAGCAGCTTAGGAGGGACTAGACAAGAGACCCAGTACTTC.

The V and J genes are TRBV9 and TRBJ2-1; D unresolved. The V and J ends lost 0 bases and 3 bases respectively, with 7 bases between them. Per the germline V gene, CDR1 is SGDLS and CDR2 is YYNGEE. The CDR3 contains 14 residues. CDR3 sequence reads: CASSVGPDYNEQFF. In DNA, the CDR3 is TGTGCCAGCAGCGTAGGGCCAGACTACAATGAGCAGTTCTTC. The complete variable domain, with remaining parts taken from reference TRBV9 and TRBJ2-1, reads DSGVTQTPKHLITATGQRVTLRCSPRSGDLSVYWYQQSLDQGLQFLIQYYNGEERAKGNILERFSAQQFPDLHSELNLSSLELGDSALYFCASSVGPDYNEQFFGPGTRLTVL.

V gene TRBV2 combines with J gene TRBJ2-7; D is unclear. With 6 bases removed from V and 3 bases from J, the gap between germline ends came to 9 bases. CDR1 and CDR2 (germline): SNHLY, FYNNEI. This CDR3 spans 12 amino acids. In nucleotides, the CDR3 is TGTGCCAGCAGAACAAACGACTACGAGCAGTACTTC. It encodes CASRTNDYEQYF.

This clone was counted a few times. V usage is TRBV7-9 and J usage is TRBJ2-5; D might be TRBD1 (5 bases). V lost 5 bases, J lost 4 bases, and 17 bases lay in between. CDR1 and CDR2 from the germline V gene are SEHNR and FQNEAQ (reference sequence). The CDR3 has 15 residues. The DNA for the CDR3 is TGTGCCAGCAGCCGGTTCAGGGTAGTAGGAGAGACCCAGTACTTC. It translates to CASSRFRVVGETQYF.

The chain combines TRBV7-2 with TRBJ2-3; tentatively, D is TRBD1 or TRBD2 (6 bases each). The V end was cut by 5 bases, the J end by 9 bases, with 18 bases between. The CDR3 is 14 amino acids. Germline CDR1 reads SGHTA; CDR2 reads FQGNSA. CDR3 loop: CASSLRGGPETQYF. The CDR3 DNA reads TGTGCCAGCAGCCTAAGAGGGGGGCCGGAAACGCAGTATTTT.

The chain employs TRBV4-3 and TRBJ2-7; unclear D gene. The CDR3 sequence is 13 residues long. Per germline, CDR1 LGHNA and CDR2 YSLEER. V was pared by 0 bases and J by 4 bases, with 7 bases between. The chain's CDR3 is CASSQDYAYEQYF. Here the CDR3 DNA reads TGCGCCAGCAGCCAAGATTACGCGTACGAGCAGTACTTC.

The CDR3 bases are TGTGCCAGCAGCCTTACCCGACGGGATGGCTACACCTTC. Translation: CASSLTRRDGYTF. The chain recombines TRBV7-8 with TRBJ1-2; D call uncertain. Between the trimmed V and J ends, which lost 5 bases and 6 bases, there was a span of 13 bases. Germline V gives CDR1 SGHVS, CDR2 FQNEAQ. This CDR3 spans 13 amino acids. Using reference TRBV7-8 and TRBJ1-2 for the parts outside the CDR3, the full variable domain is GAGVSQSPRYKVAKRGQDVALRCDPISGHVSLFWYQQALGQGPEFLTYFQNEAQLDKSGLPSDRFFAERPEGSVSTLKIQRTQQEDSAVYLCASSLTRRDGYTFGSGTRLTVV.